This TCR beta chain originates from a study of cytomegalovirus exposure and HLA in healthy donors. About the study: Of 300 to 500 genotyped donors, more than 70% clustered with self-reported Caucasian donors.

Amplification used 60 Vbeta primers and 13 Jbeta primers. Assay used: immunoSEQ multiplex PCR; TCRdb lists only in-frame clones, some missing. Among roughly 150,000 clones listed, 70% to 90% were seen once. Nominal health characterized the donors when sampled, though unrecorded immune exposures were likely. Sequenced material: PBMCs. The receptor comes from a man aged 25 to 45 in good health and CMV-seropositive.

The CDR3 DNA reads TGTGCCAGCAGCTTCACAGGGGAGGAGCAGTACTTC. Protein: CASSFTGEEQYF. This chain joins TRBV7-9 and TRBJ2-7; TRBD1 matches 7 bases. Germline V lookup: CDR1 SEHNR, CDR2 FQNEAQ (reference sequence). The CDR3 consists of 12 residues. The V segment lost 3 bases and the J segment 7 bases; nucleotides outside the gene matches: 3.